These 19 T cell receptor beta chains were all obtained from the same sample, sequenced in a study of a mutant IDH1 vaccine in newly diagnosed glioma. TCRdb keeps only in-frame clones here, not all; method: immunoSEQ multiplex PCR. Found here are roughly 70,000 clones, 65% to 90% of them singletons; the top ten hold 2.9%. Sample time point: baseline, week 1 (first vaccination visit). As to treatment: pre-vaccination baseline after standard-of-care therapy. Sequenced here: PBMCs, sampled from a glioma patient treated with radiotherapy, temozolomide or both. These receptors were taken from a man aged 25 to 40 with glioma.

The J gene is TRBJ2-7, the V gene TRBV7-9, with 8 nucleotides matching TRBD1. After removal of 5 bases from V and 2 bases from J, the junction contained 5 bases not matched to a gene. The V gene's germline CDR1 is SEHNR and CDR2 FQNEAQ (reference sequence). The CDR3 has 14 residues. The CDR3 here is CASSGTGYTYEQYF. Written as DNA, the CDR3 is TGTGCCAGCAGCGGGACAGGATATACCTACGAGCAGTACTTC.

This clone was detected once. The chain combines TRBV29-1 with TRBJ1-4; 7 nucleotides line up with TRBD1. After removal of 4 bases from V and 6 bases from J, the junction contained 8 bases not matched to a gene. This CDR3 has 14 residues. CDR1 and CDR2 from the germline V gene are SQVTM and ANQGSEA. The CDR3 DNA reads as TGCAGCGTTGCCCCCGGGACAGTTCATGAAAAACTGTTTTTT. This codes for CSVAPGTVHEKLFF.

This chain connects TRBV9 to TRBJ2-6; 7 bases align to TRBD1. CDR1 and CDR2 (germline): SGDLS, YYNGEE. The CDR3 spans 16 residues. The junction had 6 bases not matched to a gene; V was cut back by 4 bases and J by 2 bases. The CDR3 here is CASSIRQGAGANVLTF. CDR3 bases: TGTGCCAGCAGCATCCGACAGGGAGCTGGGGCCAACGTCCTGACTTTC.

This rearrangement joins TRBV11-3 to TRBJ1-1; D ambiguous. There are 14 residues in the CDR3. The ends were cut back, 6 bases at V and 0 bases at J, with 11 bases in the middle. Germline V gene data show CDR1 as SGHNT and CDR2 as YENEEA. The CDR3 reads CASSNSFMNTEAFF. DNA for the CDR3: TGTGCCAGCAGTAACAGCTTCATGAACACTGAAGCTTTCTTT.

The chain combines TRBV2 with TRBJ2-7; 7 bases line up with TRBD1. This CDR3 region has 14 residues. Germline assignment: CDR1 SNHLY and CDR2 FYNNEI. V dropped 3 bases and J dropped 2; count of bases not matched to a gene: 4. The CDR3 loop reads CASSDLGTAYEQYF. The CDR3 DNA is TGTGCCAGCAGTGACCTCGGGACAGCCTACGAGCAGTACTTC.

The chain has TRBV7-9 and TRBJ1-2, with 7 nucleotides matching TRBD1. This CDR3 region has 14 residues. Per germline, CDR1 SEHNR and CDR2 FQNEAQ (reference sequence). Trimming cost V 1 base and J 8 bases; bases outside gene matches: 7. Here the CDR3 reads CASSLVWTGSGYTF. In nucleotides, the CDR3 is TGTGCCAGCAGCTTAGTGTGGACAGGAAGCGGCTACACCTTC.

The chain is built from TRBV27 and TRBJ2-5, with 10 bases lining up with TRBD2. The length of the CDR3 is 15 residues. V was clipped by 4 bases and J by 5 bases; unmatched bases: 7. In germline, CDR1 is MNHEY, CDR2 SMNVEV (reference sequence). The CDR3 loop reads CASSWSGGVGETQYF. The CDR3 nucleotides are TGTGCCAGCAGTTGGAGCGGGGGGGTAGGTGAGACCCAGTACTTC.

The genes are TRBV11-2 and TRBJ2-1; unclear D gene. The V and J ends lost 0 bases and 7 bases respectively, with 13 bases between them. Germline values: CDR1 SGHAT, CDR2 FQNNGV. The CDR3 covers 15 residues. CDR3 bases: TGTGCCAGCAGCTTAGATCCCCCCAAGGAGAATGAGCAGTTCTTC. Protein product: CASSLDPPKENEQFF. The full variable domain, with the rest looked up from reference TRBV11-2 and TRBJ2-1, is EAGVAQSPRYKIIEKRQSVAFWCNPISGHATLYWYQQILGQGPKLLIQFQNNGVVDDSQLPKDRFSAERLKGVDSTLKIQPAKLEDSAVYLCASSLDPPKENEQFFGPGTRLTVL.

This clone has just a few counts. This sequence joins TRBV14 and TRBJ1-1; no definite D call. The V gene lost 0 bases and the J gene lost 8 bases, with 13 bases spanning the gap. The germline CDR1 and CDR2 sequences are SGHDN and FVKESK. The CDR3 is 14 residues long. The CDR3 DNA reads TGTGCCAGCAGCCAAGATCTTTCGGGTCCAGAAGCTTTCTTT. This sequence encodes CASSQDLSGPEAFF.

The chain is built from TRBV6-5 and TRBJ2-1, with D hard to call. Germline V gives CDR1 MNHEY, CDR2 SVGAGI. Trimming left V 4 bases short and J 0 bases short, with 10 bases between. The CDR3 contains 15 residues. CDR3 region: CASSWQQYSYNEQFF. Here the CDR3 DNA reads TGTGCCAGCAGTTGGCAACAATACTCCTACAATGAGCAGTTCTTC.

The chain recombines TRBV21-1 with TRBJ2-7; the table's D call, TRBD2, has no DNA check behind it. TRBV21-1 is annotated as a pseudogene. The CDR3 length is 15 residues. CDR3 nucleotide sequence: TGTGCCAGCAGCAAAGGGACTAGCGGGAACTACGAGCAGTACTTC. Translated, it gives CASSKGTSGNYEQYF.

This clone came up once. This chain uses TRBV9 with TRBJ2-3; 10 nucleotides agree with TRBD2. With 2 bases clipped from V and 2 bases from J, the junction kept 5 bases outside the gene matches. The CDR3 runs 16 residues. CDR1 and CDR2 (germline): SGDLS, YYNGEE. The CDR3 is CASSVLAGGDTDTQYF. Written as DNA, the CDR3 is TGTGCCAGCAGCGTTTTAGCGGGGGGAGACACAGATACGCAGTATTTT.

The chain carries TRBV6-6 and TRBJ1-1, with 7 bases fitting TRBD1. There are 16 residues in the CDR3. V shed 5 bases, J shed 0 bases, and the junction held 9 bases outside the gene matches. In germline, CDR1 is MNHNY, CDR2 SVGAGI (reference sequence). CDR3 loop: CASSKRTGSMNTEAFF. The CDR3 nucleotides read TGTGCCAGCAGTAAAAGGACAGGATCTATGAACACTGAAGCTTTCTTT.

The V gene is TRBV30, the J gene TRBJ2-1; no reliable D call. V was clipped by 0 bases and J by 10 bases, with 7 bases between them. This CDR3 contains 11 residues. CDR1 GTSNPN and CDR2 SVGIG come from the germline V gene (reference sequence). The CDR3 DNA reads as TGTGCCTGGAGTGTTGGTGGGGAGCAGTTCTTC. Encoded protein: CAWSVGGEQFF.

This rearrangement joins TRBV18 to TRBJ2-5, with 10 bases lining up with TRBD1. The J segment lost 2 bases and the V segment lost 6 bases, leaving 24 bases of the junction unmatched. This CDR3 region has 21 residues. The germline CDR1 and CDR2 sequences are KGHSH and LQKENI. The CDR3 DNA reads as TGTGCCAGCTCCCTCGTCCCGGGACAGGGGCGGCCCCGTACCAAACAAGAGACCCAGTACTTC. Translated: CASSLVPGQGRPRTKQETQYF.

The chain links TRBV5-1 to TRBJ1-2; tentative D call: TRBD1 (6 bases). The CDR3 runs 15 residues. The germline gives CDR1 SGHRS, CDR2 YFSETQ. The V gene lost 1 base and the J gene lost 2 bases, with 12 bases spanning the gap. The CDR3 region has the DNA TGCGCCAGCAGCTTGTTGGCAGGACAGAACTATGGCTACACCTTC. Translation: CASSLLAGQNYGYTF.

The chain recombines TRBV15 with TRBJ2-7; D gene unclear. This CDR3 is 15 amino acids long. The V and J ends lost 0 bases and 4 bases respectively, with 13 bases between them. Germline CDR1 LNHNV, CDR2 YYDKDF (reference sequence). CDR3: CATSRDRAVGYEQYF. CDR3 nucleotides: TGTGCCACCAGCAGAGATAGAGCAGTAGGGTACGAGCAGTACTTC.

The chain uses TRBV13 and TRBJ2-5, with D perhaps matching TRBD1 (6 bases). CDR1 is PRHDT, CDR2 FYEKMQ, per germline (reference sequence). There are 15 residues in the CDR3. Trimming cost V 3 bases and J 0 bases, with 11 bases left between them. The CDR3 protein is CASSFRQAHQETQYF. DNA of the CDR3: TGTGCCAGCAGCTTCCGACAGGCCCACCAAGAGACCCAGTACTTC.

This chain connects TRBV28 to TRBJ2-1; no definite D call. Germline CDR1 reads MDHEN; CDR2 reads SYDVKM. There are 14 residues in the CDR3. V lost 4 bases and J 3 bases, leaving 10 bases between the germline ends. CDR3: CASSYLTSYNEQFF. In DNA, the CDR3 is TGTGCCAGCAGTTATTTGACAAGCTACAATGAGCAGTTCTTC.